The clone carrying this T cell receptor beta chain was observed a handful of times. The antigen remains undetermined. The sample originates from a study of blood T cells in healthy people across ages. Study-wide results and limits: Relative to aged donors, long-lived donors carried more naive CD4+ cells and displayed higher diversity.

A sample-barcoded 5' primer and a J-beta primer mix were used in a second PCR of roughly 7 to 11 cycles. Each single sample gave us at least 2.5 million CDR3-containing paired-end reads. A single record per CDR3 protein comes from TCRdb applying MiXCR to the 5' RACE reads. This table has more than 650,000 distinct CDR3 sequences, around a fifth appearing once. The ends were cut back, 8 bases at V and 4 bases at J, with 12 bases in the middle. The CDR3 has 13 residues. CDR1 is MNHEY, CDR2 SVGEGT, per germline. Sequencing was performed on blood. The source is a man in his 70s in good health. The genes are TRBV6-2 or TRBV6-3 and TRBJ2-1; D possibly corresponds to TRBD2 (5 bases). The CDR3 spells CASGELSYNEQFF. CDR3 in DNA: TGTGCCAGCGGGGAGTTGTCTTACAATGAGCAGTTCTTC.